The clone carrying this T cell receptor beta chain has a count of ten or more. The data derive from a study of T cells in Graves' hyperthyroidism and ophthalmopathy. TCR beta CDR3 regions were amplified from RNA transcripts. The HTBI primer set was used in a first-round RT-PCR of the TCR CDR3. TCRdb reanalysed the multiplex PCR reads using MiXCR and keeps one entry per CDR3 protein. The table has about 530,000 distinct CDR3 sequences, 17% seen once. The TCR sequence derives from a woman younger than 35 with Graves' ophthalmopathy. Sample: blood.

CDR3: CASSLSGIAKNIQYF. The CDR3 nucleotides read TGTGCCAGCAGCCTTAGCGGGATAGCCAAAAACATTCAGTACTTC. The V call is TRBV7-2, the J call TRBJ2-4, with TRBD2 identical over 8 bases. Unmatched junction bases numbered 3, after V lost 5 bases and J lost 0 bases. The CDR3 is 15 residues long. Germline values: CDR1 SGHTA, CDR2 FQGNSA. The complete variable domain, with remaining parts taken from reference TRBV7-2 and TRBJ2-4, reads GAGVSQSPSNKVTEKGKDVELRCDPISGHTALYWYRQSLGQGLEFLIYFQGNSAPDKSGLPSDRFSAERTGGSVSTLTIQRTQQEDSAVYLCASSLSGIAKNIQYFGAGTRLSVL.